This T cell receptor beta chain was sequenced during a study of identical twins. Overall study findings and caveats: Part of the zero-insertion signal could reflect confounding by invariant MAIT and iNKT cells. Sharing of beta out-of-frame sequences by twins showed a weaker excess.

V shed 3 bases and J shed 6 bases, with 21 bases lying between them. CDR3 length equals 16 residues. Germline V gene lookup returns CDR1 LNHNV and CDR2 YYDKDF (reference sequence). A word on this clonotype: The antigen is undetermined.

All donors were healthy, and all were Caucasian. Template switching created a universal primer site, and the cDNA included unique molecular identifiers. TCRdb re-analysed the 5' RACE reads in MiXCR, keeping a single row per CDR3 protein. Among about 660,000 distinct CDR3 sequences listed, under 9% were seen once. The same data also contributed to another study, on yellow fever vaccine responses in identical twins.

The sequenced material came from PBMCs. The sequence was obtained from a woman under 30 in good health. The V call is TRBV15, the J call TRBJ2-7; possibly TRBD1 for D (6 bases). The CDR3 is CATSRKQGTGAGEQYF. The CDR3 DNA follows: TGTGCCACCAGCAGGAAACAGGGAACTGGTGCTGGCGAGCAGTACTTC.